Presented here are 14 T cell receptor beta chains from one specimen sequenced in a study of CD8 T cells in ankylosing spondylitis. TCRdb reprocessed the 5' RACE reads via MiXCR and lists one record per CDR3 protein. Seen here are fewer than 250,000 distinct CDR3 sequences, 10% to 13% observed once, and the top ten hold less than 3%. Sequencing input: blood, either unsorted or a sorted T cell fraction (not recorded which). All receptors derive from a male donor with ankylosing spondylitis or in good health (not recorded which).

This clonotype came up many times. J is TRBJ1-5 and V is TRBV20-1; D possibly corresponds to TRBD1 (6 bases). From germline, CDR1 is DFQATT and CDR2 SNEGSKA (reference sequence). The length of the CDR3 is 14 residues. Trimming removed 6 bases at V and 0 bases at J, with 12 bases between. CDR3 nucleotides: TGCAGTGCCCGACGGGGGCTTAGCAATCAGCCCCAGCATTTT. Residues: CSARRGLSNQPQHF.

This clonotype was seen ten or more times. V gene TRBV3-1 combines with J gene TRBJ2-7; 12 nucleotides agree with TRBD1. J was trimmed by 2 bases and V by 3 bases; bases with no gene match: 2. From germline, CDR1 is LGHDT and CDR2 YNNKEL (reference sequence). The CDR3 extends over 15 amino acids. CDR3 protein: CASSQRDRGPYEQYF. In DNA, the CDR3 is TGTGCCAGCAGCCAGCGGGACAGGGGGCCCTACGAGCAGTACTTC.

This clonotype has at least ten counts. The V gene is TRBV20-1, the J gene TRBJ1-1, with D hard to call. V lost 0 bases to trimming and J lost 0 bases, with 14 bases between them. The CDR3 is made up of 16 amino acids. Germline lookup yields CDR1 DFQATT and CDR2 SNEGSKA (reference sequence). This CDR3 is CSAREATRLMNTEAFF. In nucleotides, the CDR3 is TGCAGTGCTAGAGAGGCAACCAGACTGATGAACACTGAAGCTTTCTTT.

This clonotype was counted between two and nine times. The CDR3 sequence is CASSFSQGALNEQFF. CDR3 coding DNA: TGCGCCAGCAGCTTCTCCCAGGGGGCGCTCAATGAGCAGTTCTTC. V is TRBV5-1 and J is TRBJ2-1, with TRBD1 matching over 8 bases. The length of the CDR3 is 15 residues. CDR1 is SGHRS and CDR2 is YFSETQ in the germline V gene. Trimming cost V 2 bases and J 6 bases; bases outside gene matches: 7.

This clonotype showed up many times. The chain is built from TRBV7-6 and TRBJ1-5, with a weak D call TRBD1 (5 bases). The V gene's germline CDR1 is SGHVS and CDR2 FNYEAQ. Trimming cost V 7 bases and J 2 bases, with 15 bases left between them. The CDR3 covers 15 residues. CDR3 nucleotides: TGTGCCAGCAACTTTGAGCAGGGTGGCAATCAGCCCCAGCATTTT. Translation gives CASNFEQGGNQPQHF.

Comments on this clonotype: A much larger clone lies one base from this, so it may be a read error. The CDR3 DNA reads TGCGCCAGCAGCTTGGATAGTAGGGAGACCCAGTGCTTC. It encodes CASSLDSRETQCF. The rearrangement joins TRBV5-1 to TRBJ2-5; a weak D match, TRBD2 (5 bases). From germline, CDR1 is SGHRS and CDR2 YFSETQ. The CDR3 totals 13 residues.

This clonotype was counted at least ten times. The CDR3 is CASSLNREDIQYF. CDR3 bases: TGCGCCAGCAGCTTGAACAGGGAAGACATTCAGTACTTC. The chain carries TRBV5-1 and TRBJ2-4; D might be TRBD1 (6 bases). CDR3 length: 13 amino acids. Per the germline V gene, CDR1 is SGHRS and CDR2 is YFSETQ. V lost 1 base to trimming and J lost 8 bases, with 10 bases between them.

This clonotype was seen a handful of times. V and J are TRBV9 and TRBJ2-1; 11 nucleotides match TRBD2. CDR3 length: 17 residues. Germline assignment: CDR1 SGDLS and CDR2 YYNGEE. With V trimmed by 4 bases and J by 4 bases, 10 bases remained unmatched. This CDR3 is CASSLTPGLADYNEQFF. The CDR3 region has the DNA TGTGCCAGCAGCCTGACCCCGGGACTAGCGGATTACAATGAGCAGTTCTTC.

The chain has TRBV19 and TRBJ1-1; TRBD1 might be the D (5 bases). The CDR3 is 14 residues long. Germline loops: CDR1 LNHDA, CDR2 SQIVND (reference sequence). Trimming took off 5 bases at V and 6 bases at J, with 16 bases between the two ends. The CDR3: CASSATVGEAEAFF. The CDR3 nucleotides read TGTGCCAGTAGTGCGACAGTAGGAGAAGCTGAAGCTTTCTTT.

With respect to this clonotype: At one end, the junction sequence differs from germline, possibly due to a read error. The rearrangement uses TRBV6-5 and TRBJ2-7, with 9 bases that match TRBD1. There are 15 residues in the CDR3. Germline loops: CDR1 MNHEY, CDR2 SVGAGI. CDR3 sequence (DNA): TGTGCCAGCAGTTTCGACAGGGGGTCCACCTACGAGCAGTGCTTC. It encodes CASSFDRGSTYEQCF.

This clonotype has at least ten counts. This CDR3 reads CASSQGTRSEQFF. CDR3 nucleotides: TGTGCCAGCAGCCAGGGGACTAGGAGTGAGCAGTTCTTC. This chain uses TRBV3-1 with TRBJ2-1, with 8 bases identical to TRBD2. CDR3 size: 13 residues. The ends lost 3 bases at V and 9 bases at J; junction bases unmatched: 4. Germline V lookup: CDR1 LGHDT, CDR2 YNNKEL (reference sequence).

This clonotype was recorded at least ten times. CDR3 loop: CASSPRRDSNQPQHF. CDR3 in DNA: TGTGCCAGCAGCCCCCGGCGGGATAGCAATCAGCCCCAGCATTTT. The rearrangement links TRBV7-8 to TRBJ1-5; no firm D call. This CDR3 spans 15 amino acids. Germline loops: CDR1 SGHVS, CDR2 FQNEAQ. Trimming removed 5 bases at V and 0 bases at J, with 11 bases between.

Ten or more counts support this clonotype. This rearrangement joins TRBV21-1 to TRBJ1-2. TRBV21-1 is a pseudogene. This CDR3 comprises 13 residues. This CDR3 is CASSNREAYGYTF. The CDR3 DNA reads TGTGCCAGCAGCAACAGGGAGGCCTATGGCTACACCTTC.

In this sample, this clonotype turned up many times. V gene TRBV12-5 combines with J gene TRBJ1-4; TRBD1 might be the D (6 bases). This CDR3 contains 14 residues. The V and J ends lost 4 bases and 8 bases respectively, with 14 bases between them. Germline CDR1 LGHNT, CDR2 FRNRAP. The CDR3 coding sequence is TGTGCTAGTGGTTCACAGGGAGGACGCGAAAAACTGTTTTTT. Protein: CASGSQGGREKLFF.